This T cell receptor beta chain emerged from a study of T cells in Graves' hyperthyroidism and ophthalmopathy. CDR1 SGHVS and CDR2 FQNEAQ come from the germline V gene. The CDR3 consists of 14 residues. Germline trimming cut 5 bases from V and 5 bases from J; bases unmatched to any gene: 8. RNA transcripts were the template for amplifying TCR beta CDR3 regions. TCR CDR3 underwent first-round RT-PCR with the HTBI primer set. From the multiplex PCR reads, TCRdb called clonotypes with MiXCR, one entry per CDR3 protein. The sample holds 610,000 or so distinct CDR3 sequences; roughly 50% are singletons and the top ten take around 8%. Subjects aged 18 to 65 presented with newly diagnosed hyperthyroidism of less than 2 months' duration. General study findings and limits: The model's output predicted ophthalmopathy at a median of around 6.9 months prior to onset.

This clonotype has a single count. Its antigen is as yet unknown. Specimen: peripheral blood or thyroid tissue (not recorded which). The sequence derives from a woman aged 18-29 years with Graves' hyperthyroidism. V usage is TRBV7-8 and J usage is TRBJ2-7; 8 bases agree with TRBD1. The CDR3 nucleotides are TGTGCCAGCAGCGCAAGACAGGGGTTCAACGAGCAGTACTTC. Translated: CASSARQGFNEQYF.